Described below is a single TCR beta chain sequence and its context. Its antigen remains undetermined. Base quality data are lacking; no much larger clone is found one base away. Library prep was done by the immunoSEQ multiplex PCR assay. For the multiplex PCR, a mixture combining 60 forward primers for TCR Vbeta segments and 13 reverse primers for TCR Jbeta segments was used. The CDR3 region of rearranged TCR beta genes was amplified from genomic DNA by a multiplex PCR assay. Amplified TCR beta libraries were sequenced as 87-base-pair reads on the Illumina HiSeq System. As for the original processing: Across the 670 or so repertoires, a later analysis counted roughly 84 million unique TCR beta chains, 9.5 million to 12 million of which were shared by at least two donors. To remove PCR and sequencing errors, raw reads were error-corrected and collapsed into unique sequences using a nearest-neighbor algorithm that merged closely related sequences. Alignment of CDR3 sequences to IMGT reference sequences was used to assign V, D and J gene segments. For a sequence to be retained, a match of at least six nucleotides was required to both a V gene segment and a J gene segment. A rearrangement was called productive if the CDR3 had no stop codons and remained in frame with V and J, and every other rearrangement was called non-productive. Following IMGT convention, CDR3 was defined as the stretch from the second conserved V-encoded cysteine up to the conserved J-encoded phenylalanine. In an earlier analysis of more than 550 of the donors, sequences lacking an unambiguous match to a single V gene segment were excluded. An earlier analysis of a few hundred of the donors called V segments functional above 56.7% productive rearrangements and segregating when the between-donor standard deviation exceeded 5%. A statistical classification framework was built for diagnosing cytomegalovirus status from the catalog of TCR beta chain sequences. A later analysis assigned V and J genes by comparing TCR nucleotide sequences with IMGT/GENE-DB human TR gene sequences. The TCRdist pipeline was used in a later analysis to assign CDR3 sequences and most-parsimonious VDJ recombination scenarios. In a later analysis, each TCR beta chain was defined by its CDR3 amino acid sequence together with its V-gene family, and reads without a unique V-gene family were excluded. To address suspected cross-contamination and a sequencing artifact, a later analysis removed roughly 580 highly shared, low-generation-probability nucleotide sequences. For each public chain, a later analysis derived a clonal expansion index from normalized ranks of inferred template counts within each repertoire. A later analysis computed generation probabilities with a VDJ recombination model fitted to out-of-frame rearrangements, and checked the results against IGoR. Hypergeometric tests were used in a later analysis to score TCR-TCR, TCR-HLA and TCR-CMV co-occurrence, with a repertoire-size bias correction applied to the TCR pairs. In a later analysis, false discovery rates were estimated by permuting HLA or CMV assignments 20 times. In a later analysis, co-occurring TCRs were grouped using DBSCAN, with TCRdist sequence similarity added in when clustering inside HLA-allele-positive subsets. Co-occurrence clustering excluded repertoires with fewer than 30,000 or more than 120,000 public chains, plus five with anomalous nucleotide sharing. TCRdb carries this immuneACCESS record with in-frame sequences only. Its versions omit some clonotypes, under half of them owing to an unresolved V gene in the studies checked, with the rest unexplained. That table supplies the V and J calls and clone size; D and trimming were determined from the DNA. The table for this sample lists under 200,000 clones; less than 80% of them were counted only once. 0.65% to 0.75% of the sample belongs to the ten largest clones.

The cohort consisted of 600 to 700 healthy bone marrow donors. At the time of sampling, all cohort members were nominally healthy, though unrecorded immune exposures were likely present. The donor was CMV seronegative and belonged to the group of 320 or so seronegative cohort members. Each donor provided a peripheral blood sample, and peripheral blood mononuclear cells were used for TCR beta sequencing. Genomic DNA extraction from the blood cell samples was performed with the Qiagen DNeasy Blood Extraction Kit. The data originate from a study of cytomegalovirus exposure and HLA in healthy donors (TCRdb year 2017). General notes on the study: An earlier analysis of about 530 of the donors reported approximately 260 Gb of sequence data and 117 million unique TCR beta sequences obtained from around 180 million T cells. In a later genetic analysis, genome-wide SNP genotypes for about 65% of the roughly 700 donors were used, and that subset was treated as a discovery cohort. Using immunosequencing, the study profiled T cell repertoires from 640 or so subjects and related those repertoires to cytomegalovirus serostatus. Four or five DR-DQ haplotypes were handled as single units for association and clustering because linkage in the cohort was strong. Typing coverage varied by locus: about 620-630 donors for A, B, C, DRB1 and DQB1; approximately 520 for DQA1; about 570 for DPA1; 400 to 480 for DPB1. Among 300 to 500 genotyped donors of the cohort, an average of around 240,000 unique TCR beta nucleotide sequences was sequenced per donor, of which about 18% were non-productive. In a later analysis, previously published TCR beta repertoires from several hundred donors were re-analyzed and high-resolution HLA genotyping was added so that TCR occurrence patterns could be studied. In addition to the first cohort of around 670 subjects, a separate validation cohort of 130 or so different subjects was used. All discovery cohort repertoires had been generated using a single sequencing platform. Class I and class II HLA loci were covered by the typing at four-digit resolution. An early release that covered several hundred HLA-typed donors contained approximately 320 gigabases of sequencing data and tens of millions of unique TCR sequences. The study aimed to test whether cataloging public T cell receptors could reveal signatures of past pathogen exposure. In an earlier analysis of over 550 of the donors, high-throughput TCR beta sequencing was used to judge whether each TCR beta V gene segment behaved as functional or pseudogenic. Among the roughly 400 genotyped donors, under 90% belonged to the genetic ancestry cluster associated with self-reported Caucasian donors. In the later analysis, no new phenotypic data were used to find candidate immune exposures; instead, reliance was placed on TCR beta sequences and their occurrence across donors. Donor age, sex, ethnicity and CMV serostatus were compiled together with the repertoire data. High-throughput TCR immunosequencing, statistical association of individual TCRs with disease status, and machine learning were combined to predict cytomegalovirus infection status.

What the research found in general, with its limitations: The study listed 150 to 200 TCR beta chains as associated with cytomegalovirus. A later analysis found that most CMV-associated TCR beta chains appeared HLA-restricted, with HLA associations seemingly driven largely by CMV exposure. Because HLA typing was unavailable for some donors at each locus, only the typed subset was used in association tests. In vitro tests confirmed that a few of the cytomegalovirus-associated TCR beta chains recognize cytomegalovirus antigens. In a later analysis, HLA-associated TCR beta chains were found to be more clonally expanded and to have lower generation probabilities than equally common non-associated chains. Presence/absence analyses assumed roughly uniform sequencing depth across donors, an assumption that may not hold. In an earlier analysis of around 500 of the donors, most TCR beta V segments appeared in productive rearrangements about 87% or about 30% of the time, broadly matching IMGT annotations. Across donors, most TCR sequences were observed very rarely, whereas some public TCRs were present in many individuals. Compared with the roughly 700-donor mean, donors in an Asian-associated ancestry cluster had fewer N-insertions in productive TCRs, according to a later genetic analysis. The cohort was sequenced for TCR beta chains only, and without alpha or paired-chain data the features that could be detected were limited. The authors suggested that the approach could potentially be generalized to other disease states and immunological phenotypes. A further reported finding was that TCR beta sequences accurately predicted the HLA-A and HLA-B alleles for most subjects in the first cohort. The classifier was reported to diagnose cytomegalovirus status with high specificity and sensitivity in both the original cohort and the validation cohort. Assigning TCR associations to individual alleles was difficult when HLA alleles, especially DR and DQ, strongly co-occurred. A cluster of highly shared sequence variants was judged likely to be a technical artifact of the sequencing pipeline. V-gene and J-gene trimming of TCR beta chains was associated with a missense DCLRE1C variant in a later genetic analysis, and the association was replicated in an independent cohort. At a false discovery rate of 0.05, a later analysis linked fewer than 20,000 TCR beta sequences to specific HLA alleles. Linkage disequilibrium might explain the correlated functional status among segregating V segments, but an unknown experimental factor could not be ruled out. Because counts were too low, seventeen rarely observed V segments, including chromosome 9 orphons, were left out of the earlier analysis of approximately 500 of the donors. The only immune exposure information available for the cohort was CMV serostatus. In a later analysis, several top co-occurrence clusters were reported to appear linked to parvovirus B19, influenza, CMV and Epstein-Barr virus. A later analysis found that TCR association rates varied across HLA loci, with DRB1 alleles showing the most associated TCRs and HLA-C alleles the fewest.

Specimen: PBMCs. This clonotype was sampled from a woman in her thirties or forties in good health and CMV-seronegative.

The DNA sequence follows: TGTGCCAGCAGTTTACCCGGGACTAGCCGAGAGACCCAGTACTTC. This sequence encodes CASSLPGTSRETQYF. Recombination joined TRBV6-1 with TRBJ2-5, and TRBD2 aligns with 9 junction nucleotides. Here V drops 5 bases and J drops 4 bases, and the junction holds 8 bases not matched to any gene. Via the germline V gene, CDR1 is MNHNS and CDR2 SASEGT. From cysteine to phenylalanine, the CDR3 is 15 amino acids long. Only CDR3 DNA remains: 45 bases, in frame from the first base.